This record covers a single TCR beta chain. Its antigen remains undetermined. No much larger clone exists at a distance of one base, and base qualities are not known. TCRbeta CDR3 regions were amplified from genomic DNA by means of the immunoSEQ Assay, a bias-controlled multiplex PCR. The study's own analysis went as follows. The number of nucleated cells in each sample was estimated by amplification of reference gene primers within the assay. To quantify the absolute abundance of each unique TCRbeta CDR3 rearrangement, sequence reads were collapsed and filtered. For each sample, productive Simpson clonality was calculated as the square root of Simpson's diversity index across productive rearrangements. TCRdb limited this immuneACCESS table to in-frame rearrangements with V and J called. A share of clones is missing; checked studies link under half to unresolved V genes, and the rest is unexplained. The DNA gave D and trimming, while V, J and clone size come from that table. This sample holds some 210,000 clones; approximately 84% were observed only once. The ten largest clones capture 4.5% to 5.5% of the sample.

The collaborating institutions used their own protocols to collect whole blood in K2EDTA tubes. For TCRbeta analysis, collaborator samples were shipped as frozen whole blood, as isolated PBMCs, or as DNA extracted from either sample type. The data were obtained in a study of blood T cell repertoires in COVID-19 (dated by TCRdb to the early 2020s). For the wider study: The collaborator samples originated in the United States, Italy and Spain and spanned the acute and convalescent phases of COVID-19. Sample metadata almost always included a de-identified subject ID, COVID-19 status, age in years and sex. The repertoires were released in a freely available public database meant as a resource for research on the immune response to SARS-CoV-2. The material from the prospective study consisted of cDNA or gDNA derived from T cells, B-cell-depleted T cells, or PBMCs. The samples were drawn from two sources: the first 160 participants of the ongoing ImmuneRACE study, and about 1,300 subjects contributed by 6 global collaborators. Where HLA class I and class II types were available, the types were taken from metadata supplied by the sample provider, not from assay-based typing. Subjects who had been exposed to COVID-19, were actively infected with it, or had recovered from it provided the deeply sampled blood TCRbeta repertoires that made up the dataset. Overall results and qualifications from the work: The quantity of clinical and demographic metadata differed by source and by participant and was supplied without curation.

From the germline V gene (reference sequence), CDR1 is LGHDT and CDR2 is YNNKEL. The germline V end is reduced by 4 bases and the J end by 3 bases; junction bases left unmatched: 7. The CDR3 has 17 amino acids, counting the end cysteine and phenylalanine. Kept here is only the CDR3 DNA, which spans 51 bases and is read in frame from base 1. The sequence came from a woman in her 70s with active or convalescent COVID-19. The sequence links TRBV3-1 (or the pseudogene TRBV3-2) to TRBJ2-3; TRBD2 matches 13 bases in the middle. What was sequenced was peripheral blood. The CDR3 here reads CASSRRLAGGTTDTQYF. The DNA reads as follows: TGTGCCAGCAGCCGGAGACTAGCGGGAGGTACGACAGATACGCAGTATTTT.